This entry lists 24 T cell receptor beta chains sequenced from one sample in a study of cytomegalovirus exposure and HLA in healthy donors. A multiplex PCR was run with 60 Vbeta primers and 13 Jbeta primers. Using immunoSEQ multiplex PCR, the repertoire was profiled, and TCRdb retains in-frame clones only, with some absent. Listed are tens of thousands of clones; under 1.5% falls within the top ten. Sequences were obtained from PBMCs. All receptors derive from a woman aged 55 to 70 in good health and CMV-seronegative.

The chain employs TRBV10-2 and TRBJ1-5, with D possibly matching TRBD1 (5 bases). Germline V gene sequence: CDR1 WSHSY, CDR2 SAAADI. With 3 bases removed from V and 1 base from J, the gap between germline ends came to 7 bases. CDR3 length: 14 amino acids. In DNA, the CDR3 is TGCGCCAGCAGTGACCCAGGGAGCAATCAGCCCCAGCATTTT. Protein: CASSDPGSNQPQHF.

The chain is built from TRBV28 and TRBJ2-7; D unclear. From germline, CDR1 is MDHEN and CDR2 SYDVKM. Trimming left V 6 bases short and J 1 base short, with 4 bases between. The CDR3 loop spans 11 amino acids. CDR3 coding DNA: TGTGCCAGCAGCCATTCCTACGAGCAGTACTTC. It yields the protein CASSHSYEQYF. Looking up the rest from reference TRBV28 and TRBJ2-7 gives the full variable domain: DVKVTQSSRYLVKRTGEKVFLECVQDMDHENMFWYRQDPGLGLRLIYFSYDVKMKEKGDIPEGYSVSREKKERFSLILESASTNQTSMYLCASSHSYEQYFGPGTRLTVT.

The rearrangement uses TRBV25-1 and TRBJ2-3; tentatively, D is TRBD2 (5 bases). The V end lost 2 bases, the J end lost 2 bases, and 11 bases lay between the germline ends. The CDR3 extends over 15 amino acids. The germline V gene has CDR1 MGHDK and CDR2 SYGVNS. The CDR3 DNA reads as TGTGCCAGCAGTGAAGCGGGCAAGACCACAGATACGCAGTATTTT. This codes for CASSEAGKTTDTQYF.

This chain connects TRBV27 to TRBJ2-1; D ambiguous. The length of the CDR3 is 15 residues. Trimming left V 4 bases short and J 4 bases short, with 14 bases between. Looked up from germline, CDR1 is MNHEY and CDR2 is SMNVEV (reference sequence). The CDR3 loop reads CASSSSGSVYNEQFF. The CDR3 DNA is TGTGCCAGCAGTTCTTCCGGGTCTGTTTACAATGAGCAGTTCTTC.

As to this clone: The same CDR3 can be traced to other DNA sequences in this sample. The chain employs TRBV27 and TRBJ1-1; TRBD1 might be the D (6 bases). The germline V and J ends were trimmed by 5 bases and 5 bases, with 18 bases remaining between them. This CDR3 is built from 15 residues. The V gene's germline CDR1 is MNHEY and CDR2 SMNVEV (reference sequence). In DNA form, the CDR3 reads TGTGCCAGCAGTACTACTGGGACATTCATGACTGAAGCTTTCTTT. Translating it yields CASSTTGTFMTEAFF.

The genes are TRBV5-1 and TRBJ2-7; 9 bases agree with TRBD1. J was trimmed by 5 bases and V by 2 bases; bases with no gene match: 8. Germline values: CDR1 SGHRS, CDR2 YFSETQ. The CDR3 has 15 residues. The CDR3 here is CASSFSPGQGNEQYF. CDR3 nucleotides: TGCGCCAGCAGCTTCTCCCCGGGACAGGGAAACGAGCAGTACTTC.

This sequence joins TRBV4-1 and TRBJ2-3, with a tentative D call TRBD2 (6 bases). V was trimmed by 2 bases and J by 5 bases, leaving 14 bases between them. Germline V gene lookup returns CDR1 MGHRA and CDR2 YSYEKL. The CDR3 is 15 residues long. The CDR3 DNA follows: TGCGCCAGCAGCCAATATACGGGAGTGGGAGATACGCAGTATTTT. Translation: CASSQYTGVGDTQYF.

J is TRBJ2-6 and V is TRBV2; 11 bases match TRBD1. The CDR3 runs to 16 residues. V lost 6 bases and J lost 2; bases outside the gene matches: 3. The germline CDR1 and CDR2 sequences are SNHLY and FYNNEI. The chain's CDR3 is CASRGTGGTGANVLTF. In DNA, the CDR3 is TGTGCCAGCAGGGGGACAGGGGGGACTGGGGCCAACGTCCTGACTTTC.

The V and J genes are TRBV4-2 and TRBJ1-4; D might be TRBD1 (5 bases). The V gene lost 0 bases and the J gene lost 4 bases, with 12 bases spanning the gap. From germline, CDR1 is LGHNA and CDR2 YNFKEQ. The length of the CDR3 is 16 residues. CDR3 sequence (DNA): TGTGCCAGCAGCCAAGAATTGTCAGGGAATAATGAAAAACTGTTTTTT. Translation: CASSQELSGNNEKLFF.

In DNA form, the CDR3 reads TGTGCCAGCAGTTTATCGGGGACTAGCGGACGGAATGAGCAGTTCTTC. This codes for CASSLSGTSGRNEQFF. The chain employs TRBV27 and TRBJ2-1; 11 bases map to TRBD2. Per germline, CDR1 MNHEY and CDR2 SMNVEV (reference sequence). This CDR3 is 16 amino acids long. Trimming cost V 0 bases and J 7 bases; bases outside gene matches: 5.

CDR3 region: CSVGQGARETQYF. DNA for the CDR3: TGCAGCGTGGGGCAGGGGGCGCGGGAGACCCAGTACTTC. The chain links TRBV29-1 to TRBJ2-5, with 8 positions matching TRBD1. The CDR3 covers 13 residues. Germline values: CDR1 SQVTM, CDR2 ANQGSEA. The V and J ends lost 6 bases and 5 bases, in that order; junction bases with no gene match: 8.

This rearrangement joins TRBV7-9 to TRBJ2-5, with a weak D call TRBD1 (6 bases). The J call may be in error: the DNA end matches TRBJ2-7 better. This CDR3 comprises 13 residues. CDR1 is SEHNR and CDR2 is FQNEAQ in the germline V gene (reference sequence). The CDR3 region is CASSPSQGYEQYF. The CDR3 nucleotides are TGTGCCAGCAGCCCGTCCCAGGGGTACGAGCAGTACTTC.

The chain has TRBV18 and TRBJ1-5; TRBD1 might be the D (5 bases). CDR1 KGHSH and CDR2 LQKENI come from the germline V gene. The CDR3 runs 16 residues. Trimming took off 3 bases at V and 2 bases at J, with 14 bases between the two ends. The CDR3: CASSPEGAIGNQPQHF. The CDR3 bases are TGTGCCAGCTCACCGGAAGGGGCCATCGGCAATCAGCCCCAGCATTTT.

The chain combines TRBV9 with TRBJ1-2, with 8 bases identical to TRBD1. V lost 6 bases to trimming and J lost 5 bases; unmatched junction nucleotides: 21. The length of the CDR3 is 18 residues. CDR1 is SGDLS, CDR2 YYNGEE, per germline. The DNA for the CDR3 is TGTGCCAGCACTCAATCCGGGAGACAGGGGCATCCGGGGTATGGCTACACCTTC. Encoded protein: CASTQSGRQGHPGYGYTF. Complete variable domain (other parts from reference TRBV9 and TRBJ1-2): DSGVTQTPKHLITATGQRVTLRCSPRSGDLSVYWYQQSLDQGLQFLIQYYNGEERAKGNILERFSAQQFPDLHSELNLSSLELGDSALYFCASTQSGRQGHPGYGYTFGSGTRLTVV.

The chain combines TRBV16 with TRBJ2-1, with TRBD2 matching over 7 bases. The CDR3 sequence is 17 residues long. Germline assignment: CDR1 KGHSY and CDR2 FQNENV. The junction had 16 bases not matched to a gene; V was cut back by 4 bases and J by 7 bases. The CDR3 reads CASSPSVGLAEINEQFF. Written as DNA, the CDR3 is TGTGCCAGCAGCCCCTCGGTTGGTCTAGCGGAGATTAATGAGCAGTTCTTC. Full variable domain (outside the CDR3, taken from reference TRBV16 and TRBJ2-1): GEEVAQTPKHLVRGEGQKAKLYCAPIKGHSYVFWYQQVLKNEFKFLISFQNENVFDETGMPKERFSAKCLPNSPCSLEIQATKLEDSAVYFCASSPSVGLAEINEQFFGPGTRLTVL.

The chain has TRBV6-5 and TRBJ2-7, with D perhaps TRBD2 (5 bases). The V gene's germline CDR1 is MNHEY and CDR2 SVGAGI. This CDR3 has 12 residues. Trimming shortened V by 4 bases and J by 3 bases, and 7 bases separated the two germline ends. CDR3 DNA sequence: TGTGCCAGCAGTTTGAGCGGCTACGAGCAGTACTTC. This encodes CASSLSGYEQYF.

In DNA form, the CDR3 reads TGTGCCAGTAGTATAGGGCGGACTAGCGGGAGACGGACCGGGGAGCTGTTTTTT. As protein: CASSIGRTSGRRTGELFF. This chain links TRBV19 with TRBJ2-2, with 13 bases aligning to TRBD2. The CDR3 loop spans 18 amino acids. CDR1 and CDR2 (germline): LNHDA, SQIVND (reference sequence). J was trimmed by 5 bases and V by 1 base; bases with no gene match: 7.

J is TRBJ1-6 and V is TRBV5-1; 7 bases match TRBD1. Trimming removed 4 bases from V and 6 bases from J; junction bases left unmatched: 1. The length of the CDR3 is 13 residues. Per the germline V gene, CDR1 is SGHRS and CDR2 is YFSETQ. The CDR3 DNA follows: TGCGCCAGCAGCACAGGGGCTAATTCACCCCTCCACTTT. Protein: CASSTGANSPLHF.

The chain links TRBV2 to TRBJ1-2, with unresolved D. Germline lookup yields CDR1 SNHLY and CDR2 FYNNEI. V shed 4 bases and J shed 5 bases, with 2 bases lying between them. The CDR3 runs 10 residues. The CDR3 sequence: CASSAYGYTF. The CDR3, as DNA: TGTGCCAGCAGTGCATATGGCTACACCTTC. Combining the CDR3 with reference TRBV2 and TRBJ1-2 gives the whole variable domain EPEVTQTPSHQVTQMGQEVILRCVPISNHLYFYWYRQILGQKVEFLVSFYNNEISEKSEIFDDQFSVERPDGSNFTLKIRSTKLEDSAMYFCASSAYGYTFGSGTRLTVV.

The chain carries TRBV2 and TRBJ2-3; D might be TRBD1 (7 bases). The CDR3 is 14 amino acids. Germline lookup yields CDR1 SNHLY and CDR2 FYNNEI. V shed 7 bases and J shed 1 base, with 12 bases lying between them. The DNA for the CDR3 is TGTGCCAGCATCAGGGGGGAAGGCACAGATACGCAGTATTTT. It codes for CASIRGEGTDTQYF.

The J gene is TRBJ2-7, the V gene TRBV2; 12 bases are shared with TRBD2. The ends lost 4 bases at V and 2 bases at J; junction bases unmatched: 3. The CDR3 loop spans 15 amino acids. Per the germline V gene, CDR1 is SNHLY and CDR2 is FYNNEI. The CDR3 DNA sequence: TGTGCCAGCAGTGCCGGACTAGCGGGAACCTACGAGCAGTACTTC. It translates to CASSAGLAGTYEQYF.

The chain employs TRBV2 and TRBJ1-1; possibly TRBD1 for D (6 bases). CDR1 and CDR2 from the germline V gene are SNHLY and FYNNEI. The V and J ends lost 8 bases and 0 bases respectively, with 7 bases between them. This CDR3 is 12 amino acids long. CDR3 protein: CASDRLNTEAFF. The CDR3 bases are TGTGCCAGCGACAGGCTGAACACTGAAGCTTTCTTT.

The chain links TRBV30 to TRBJ1-2; 8 bases agree with TRBD1. This CDR3 is 12 amino acids long. Per germline, CDR1 GTSNPN and CDR2 SVGIG (reference sequence). With V trimmed by 4 bases and J by 4 bases, 2 bases remained unmatched. The CDR3: CAWNTGGYGYTF. In DNA, the CDR3 is TGTGCCTGGAACACAGGGGGCTATGGCTACACCTTC.

The rearrangement links TRBV2 to TRBJ2-7; possibly TRBD2 for D (6 bases). The CDR3 has 15 amino acids. Trimming stripped 1 base from V and 4 bases from J, with 14 bases between. Per germline, CDR1 SNHLY and CDR2 FYNNEI. As DNA, the CDR3 is TGTGCCAGCAGTGAAGAGGGAGGTAGTGGGTACGAGCAGTACTTC. Translation gives CASSEEGGSGYEQYF. Combining the CDR3 with reference TRBV2 and TRBJ2-7 gives the whole variable domain EPEVTQTPSHQVTQMGQEVILRCVPISNHLYFYWYRQILGQKVEFLVSFYNNEISEKSEIFDDQFSVERPDGSNFTLKIRSTKLEDSAMYFCASSEEGGSGYEQYFGPGTRLTVT.